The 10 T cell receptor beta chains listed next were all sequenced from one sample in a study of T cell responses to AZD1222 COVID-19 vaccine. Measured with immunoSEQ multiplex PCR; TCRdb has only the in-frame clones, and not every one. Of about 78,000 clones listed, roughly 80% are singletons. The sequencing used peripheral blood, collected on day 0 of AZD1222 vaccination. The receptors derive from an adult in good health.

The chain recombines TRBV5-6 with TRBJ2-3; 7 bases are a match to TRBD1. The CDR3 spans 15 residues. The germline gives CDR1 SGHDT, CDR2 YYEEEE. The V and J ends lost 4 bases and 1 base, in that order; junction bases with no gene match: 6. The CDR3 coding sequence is TGTGCCAGCAGCCCAGACAGGGTTCGCACAGATACGCAGTATTTT. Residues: CASSPDRVRTDTQYF.

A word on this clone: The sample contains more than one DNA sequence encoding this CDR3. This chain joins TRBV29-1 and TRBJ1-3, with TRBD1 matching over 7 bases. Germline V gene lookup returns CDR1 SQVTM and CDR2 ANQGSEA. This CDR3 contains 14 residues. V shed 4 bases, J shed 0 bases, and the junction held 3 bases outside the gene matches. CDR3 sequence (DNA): TGCAGCGTTGGACAGGGAGGCTCTGGAAACACCATATATTTT. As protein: CSVGQGGSGNTIYF.

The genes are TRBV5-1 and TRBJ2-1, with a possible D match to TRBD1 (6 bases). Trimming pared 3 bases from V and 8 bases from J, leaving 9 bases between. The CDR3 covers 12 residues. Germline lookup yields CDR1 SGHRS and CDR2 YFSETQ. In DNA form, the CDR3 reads TGCGCCAGCAGCTCACAGGGAGATGAGCAGTTCTTC. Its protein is CASSSQGDEQFF. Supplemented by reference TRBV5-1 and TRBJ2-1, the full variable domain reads KAGVTQTPRYLIKTRGQQVTLSCSPISGHRSVSWYQQTPGQGLQFLFEYFSETQRNKGNFPGRFSGRQFSNSRSEMNVSTLELGDSALYLCASSSQGDEQFFGPGTRLTVL.

The CDR3 DNA reads TGTGCCAGGAGCGTCCCGGGGATTAGCAATCAGCCCCAGCATTTT. Residues: CARSVPGISNQPQHF. The chain uses TRBV19 and TRBJ1-5; D not certain. Germline V gives CDR1 LNHDA, CDR2 SQIVND (reference sequence). V dropped 9 bases and J dropped 0 bases, with 15 bases sitting between them. CDR3 length: 15 amino acids.

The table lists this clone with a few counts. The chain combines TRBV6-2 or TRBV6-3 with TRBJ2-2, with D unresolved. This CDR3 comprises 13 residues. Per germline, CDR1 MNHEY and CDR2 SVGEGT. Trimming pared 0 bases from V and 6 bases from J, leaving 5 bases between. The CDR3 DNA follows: TGTGCCAGCAGTTACTCGAGTCCCGGGGAGCTGTTTTTT. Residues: CASSYSSPGELFF.

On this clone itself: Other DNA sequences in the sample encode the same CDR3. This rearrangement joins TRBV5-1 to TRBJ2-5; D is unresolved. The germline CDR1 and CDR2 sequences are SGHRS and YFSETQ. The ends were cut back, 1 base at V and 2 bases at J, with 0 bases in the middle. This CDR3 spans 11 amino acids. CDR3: CASSLQETQYF. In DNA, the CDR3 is TGCGCCAGCAGCTTGCAAGAGACCCAGTACTTC.

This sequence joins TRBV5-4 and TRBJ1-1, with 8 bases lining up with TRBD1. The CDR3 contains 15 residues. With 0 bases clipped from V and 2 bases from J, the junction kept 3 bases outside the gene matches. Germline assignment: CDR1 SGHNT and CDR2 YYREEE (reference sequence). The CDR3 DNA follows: TGTGCCAGCAGCTTGGCTGGGACAGGCAACACTGAAGCTTTCTTT. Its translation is CASSLAGTGNTEAFF. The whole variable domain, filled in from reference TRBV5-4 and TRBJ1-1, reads ETGVTQSPTHLIKTRGQQVTLRCSSQSGHNTVSWYQQALGQGPQFIFQYYREEENGRGNFPPRFSGLQFPNYSSELNVNALELDDSALYLCASSLAGTGNTEAFFGQGTRLTVV.

The CDR3 loop is CASRRQGNTEAFF. In nucleotides, the CDR3 is TGTGCCAGCAGACGACAGGGTAACACTGAAGCTTTCTTT. This rearrangement joins TRBV6-5 to TRBJ1-1; 7 bases are shared with TRBD1. V was pared by 6 bases and J by 2 bases, with 3 bases of the junction left unmatched. Germline CDR1 and CDR2: MNHEY and SVGAGI. This CDR3 contains 13 residues.

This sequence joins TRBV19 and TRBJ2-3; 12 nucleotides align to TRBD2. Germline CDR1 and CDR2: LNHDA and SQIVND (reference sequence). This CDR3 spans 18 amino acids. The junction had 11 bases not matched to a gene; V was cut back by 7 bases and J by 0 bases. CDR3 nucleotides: TGTGCCAGTACCTTGCGGCTAGCGGGAGGGCGAAGCACAGATACGCAGTATTTT. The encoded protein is CASTLRLAGGRSTDTQYF.

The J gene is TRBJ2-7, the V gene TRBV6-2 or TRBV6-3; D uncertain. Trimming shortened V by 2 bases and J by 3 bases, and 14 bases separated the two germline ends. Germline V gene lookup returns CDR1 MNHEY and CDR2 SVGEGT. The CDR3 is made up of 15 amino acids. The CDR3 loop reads CASSYSIDGDYEQYF. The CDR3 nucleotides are TGTGCCAGCAGTTACAGTATTGACGGCGACTACGAGCAGTACTTC.